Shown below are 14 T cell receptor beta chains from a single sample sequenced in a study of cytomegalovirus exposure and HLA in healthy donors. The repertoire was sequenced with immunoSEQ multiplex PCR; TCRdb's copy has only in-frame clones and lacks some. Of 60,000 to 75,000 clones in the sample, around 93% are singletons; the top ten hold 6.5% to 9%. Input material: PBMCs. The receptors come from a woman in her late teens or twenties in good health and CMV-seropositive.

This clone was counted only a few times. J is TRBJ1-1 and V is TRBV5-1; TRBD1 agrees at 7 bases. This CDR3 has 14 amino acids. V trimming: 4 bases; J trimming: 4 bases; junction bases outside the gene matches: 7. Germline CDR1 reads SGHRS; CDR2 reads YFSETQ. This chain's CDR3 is CASSHGQAITEAFF. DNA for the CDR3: TGCGCCAGCAGCCATGGACAGGCGATCACTGAAGCTTTCTTT.

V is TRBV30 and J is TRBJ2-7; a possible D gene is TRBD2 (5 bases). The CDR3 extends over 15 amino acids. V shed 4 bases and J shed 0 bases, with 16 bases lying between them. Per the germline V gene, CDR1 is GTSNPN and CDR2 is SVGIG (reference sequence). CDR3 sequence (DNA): TGTGCCTGGACTTTTTTCGGGGTAGGCTCCTACGAGCAGTACTTC. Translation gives CAWTFFGVGSYEQYF.

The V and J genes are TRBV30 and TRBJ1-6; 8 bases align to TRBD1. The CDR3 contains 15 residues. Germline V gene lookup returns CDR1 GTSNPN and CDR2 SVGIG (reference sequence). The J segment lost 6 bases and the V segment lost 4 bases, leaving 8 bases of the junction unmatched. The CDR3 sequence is CAWKTGAIRNSPLHF. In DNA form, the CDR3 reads TGTGCCTGGAAGACAGGGGCCATTCGTAATTCACCCCTCCACTTT. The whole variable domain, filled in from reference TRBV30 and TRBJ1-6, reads SQTIHQWPATLVQPVGSPLSLECTVEGTSNPNLYWYRQAAGRGLQLLFYSVGIGQISSEVPQNLSASRPQDRQFILSSKKLLLSDSGFYLCAWKTGAIRNSPLHFGNGTRLTVT.

For the CDR3, the DNA is TGTGCCAGCAGCTTAAACAGGGGGCGAGAGGCTTTCTTT. Its translation is CASSLNRGREAFF. The V gene is TRBV6-5, the J gene TRBJ1-1; the match to TRBD1 covers 9 bases. CDR1 and CDR2 from the germline V gene are MNHEY and SVGAGI. The CDR3 consists of 13 residues. The J segment lost 11 bases and the V segment lost 6 bases, leaving 10 bases of the junction unmatched.

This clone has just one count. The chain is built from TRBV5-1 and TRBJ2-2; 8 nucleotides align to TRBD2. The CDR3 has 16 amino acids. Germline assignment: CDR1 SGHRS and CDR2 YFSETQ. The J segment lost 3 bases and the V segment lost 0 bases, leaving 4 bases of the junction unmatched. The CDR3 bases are TGCGCCAGCAGCTTGGTAACGGGGGGGCACACCGGGGAGCTGTTTTTT. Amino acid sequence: CASSLVTGGHTGELFF. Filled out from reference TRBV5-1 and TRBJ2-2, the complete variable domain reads KAGVTQTPRYLIKTRGQQVTLSCSPISGHRSVSWYQQTPGQGLQFLFEYFSETQRNKGNFPGRFSGRQFSNSRSEMNVSTLELGDSALYLCASSLVTGGHTGELFFGEGSRLTVL.

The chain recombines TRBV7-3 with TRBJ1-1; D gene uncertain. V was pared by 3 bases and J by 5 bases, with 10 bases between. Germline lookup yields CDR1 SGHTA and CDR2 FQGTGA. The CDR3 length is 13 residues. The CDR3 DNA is TGTGCCAGCAGCTTCACGACGCGGACTGAAGCTTTCTTT. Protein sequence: CASSFTTRTEAFF.

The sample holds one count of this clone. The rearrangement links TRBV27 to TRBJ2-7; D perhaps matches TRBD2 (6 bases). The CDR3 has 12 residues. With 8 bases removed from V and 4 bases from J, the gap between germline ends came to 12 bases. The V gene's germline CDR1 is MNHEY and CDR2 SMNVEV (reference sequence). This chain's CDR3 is CASVDSGYEQYF. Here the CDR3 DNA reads TGTGCCAGCGTTGATAGCGGATACGAGCAGTACTTC.

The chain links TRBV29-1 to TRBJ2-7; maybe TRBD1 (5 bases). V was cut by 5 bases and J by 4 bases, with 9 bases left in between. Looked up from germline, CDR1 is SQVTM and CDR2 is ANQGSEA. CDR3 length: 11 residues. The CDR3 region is CSVYQGYEQYF. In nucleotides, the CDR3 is TGCAGCGTTTACCAGGGTTACGAGCAGTACTTC.

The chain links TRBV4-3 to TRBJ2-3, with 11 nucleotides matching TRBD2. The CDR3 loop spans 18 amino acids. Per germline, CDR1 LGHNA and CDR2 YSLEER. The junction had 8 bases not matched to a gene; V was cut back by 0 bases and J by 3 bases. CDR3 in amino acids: CASSQDSFSGGDTDTQYF. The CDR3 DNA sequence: TGCGCCAGCAGCCAAGATAGCTTTAGCGGGGGGGATACAGATACGCAGTATTTT.

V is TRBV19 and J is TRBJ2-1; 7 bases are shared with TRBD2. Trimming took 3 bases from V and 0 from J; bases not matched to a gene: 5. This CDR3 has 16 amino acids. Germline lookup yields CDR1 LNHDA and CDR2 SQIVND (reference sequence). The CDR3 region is CASSMILAFSYNEQFF. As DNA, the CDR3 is TGTGCCAGTAGTATGATACTAGCGTTCTCCTACAATGAGCAGTTCTTC.

Here the CDR3 reads CASEDQGGTEAFF. CDR3 coding DNA: TGTGCCAGCGAGGATCAGGGAGGGACTGAAGCTTTCTTT. The V and J genes are TRBV2 and TRBJ1-1; a possible D gene is TRBD1 (5 bases). Trimming pared 8 bases from V and 5 bases from J, leaving 15 bases between. Germline CDR1 reads SNHLY; CDR2 reads FYNNEI. The CDR3 runs 13 residues.

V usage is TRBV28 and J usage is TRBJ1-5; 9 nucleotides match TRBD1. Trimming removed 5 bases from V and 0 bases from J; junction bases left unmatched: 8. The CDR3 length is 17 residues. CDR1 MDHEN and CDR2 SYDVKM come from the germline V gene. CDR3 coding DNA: TGTGCCAGCAGTCCATGGGACAGGGCATATAGCAATCAGCCCCAGCATTTT. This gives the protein CASSPWDRAYSNQPQHF.

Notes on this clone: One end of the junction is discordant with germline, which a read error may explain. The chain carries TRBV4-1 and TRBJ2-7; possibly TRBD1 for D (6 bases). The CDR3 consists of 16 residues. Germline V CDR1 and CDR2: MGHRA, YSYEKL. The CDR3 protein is CASSHPDRSGSSEQYF. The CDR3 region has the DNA TGCGCCAGCAGCCATCCCGACAGGAGCGGTTCCTCCGAGCAGTACTTC.

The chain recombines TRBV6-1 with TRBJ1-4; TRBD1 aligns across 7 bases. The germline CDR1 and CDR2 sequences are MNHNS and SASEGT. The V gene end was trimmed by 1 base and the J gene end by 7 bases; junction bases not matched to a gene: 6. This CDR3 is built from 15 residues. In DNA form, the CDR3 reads TGTGCCAGCAGTGAAGATAGGGGGCCTAGTGAAAAACTGTTTTTT. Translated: CASSEDRGPSEKLFF.